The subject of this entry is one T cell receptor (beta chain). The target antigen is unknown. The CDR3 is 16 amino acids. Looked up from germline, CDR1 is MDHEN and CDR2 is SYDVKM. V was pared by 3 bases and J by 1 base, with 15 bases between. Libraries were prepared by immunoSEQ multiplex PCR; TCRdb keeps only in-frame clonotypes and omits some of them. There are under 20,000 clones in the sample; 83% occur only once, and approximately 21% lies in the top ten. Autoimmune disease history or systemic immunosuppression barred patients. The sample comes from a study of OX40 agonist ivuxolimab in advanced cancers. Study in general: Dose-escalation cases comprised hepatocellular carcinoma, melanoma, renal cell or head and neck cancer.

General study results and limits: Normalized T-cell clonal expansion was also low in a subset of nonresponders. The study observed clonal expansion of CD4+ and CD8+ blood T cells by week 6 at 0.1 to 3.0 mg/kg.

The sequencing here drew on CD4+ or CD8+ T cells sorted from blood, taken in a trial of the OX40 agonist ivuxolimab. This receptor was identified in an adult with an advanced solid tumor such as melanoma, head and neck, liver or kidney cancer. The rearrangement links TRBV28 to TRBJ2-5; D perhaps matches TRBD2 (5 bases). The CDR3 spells CASSFPPLAVQETQYF. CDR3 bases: TGTGCCAGCAGTTTCCCCCCGCTAGCAGTCCAAGAGACCCAGTACTTC.